This T cell receptor beta chain was obtained from a study of T cell responses to AZD1222 COVID-19 vaccine. Study outcomes and limitations: Sampled repertoires all dated from after the peak T cell response. After two AZD1222 doses, spike-specific TCR breadth and depth rose versus day 0. Donors were chiefly white British, with a greater number of females, and clonal diversity was perhaps underestimated.

There are 18 residues in the CDR3. Looked up from germline, CDR1 is SGHNT and CDR2 is YYREEE (reference sequence). The V segment lost 1 base and the J segment 5 bases; nucleotides outside the gene matches: 16. Notes on this clone: Its antigen is not identified.

Clones were sequenced by immunoSEQ multiplex PCR, and TCRdb holds only the in-frame ones, with some missing. Found here are 100,000 or so clones, roughly nine tenths of them singletons; the top ten hold approximately 16%. This clonotype was obtained from an adult in good health. V is TRBV5-4 and J is TRBJ2-7; TRBD2 matches 9 bases. The sample consisted of peripheral blood, taken on day 0 of AZD1222 vaccination. DNA for the CDR3: TGTGCCAGCAGCTTGATCGGAAGAGGGACTAGCCAGGTTCACGAGCAGTACTTC. Residues: CASSLIGRGTSQVHEQYF.